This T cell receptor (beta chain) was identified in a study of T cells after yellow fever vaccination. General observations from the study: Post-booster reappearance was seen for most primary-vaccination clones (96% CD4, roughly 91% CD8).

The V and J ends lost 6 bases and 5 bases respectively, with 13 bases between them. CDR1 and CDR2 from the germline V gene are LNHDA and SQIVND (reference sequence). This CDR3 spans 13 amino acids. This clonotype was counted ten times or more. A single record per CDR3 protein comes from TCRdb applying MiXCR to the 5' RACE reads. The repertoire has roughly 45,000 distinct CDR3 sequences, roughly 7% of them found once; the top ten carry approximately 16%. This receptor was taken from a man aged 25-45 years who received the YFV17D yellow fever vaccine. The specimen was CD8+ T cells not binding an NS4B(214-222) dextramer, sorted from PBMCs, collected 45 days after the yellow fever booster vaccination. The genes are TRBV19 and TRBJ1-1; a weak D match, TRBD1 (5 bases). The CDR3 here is CASRPFRGTEAFF. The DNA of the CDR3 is TGTGCCAGTAGACCCTTCCGGGGGACTGAAGCTTTCTTT.